These 24 T cell receptor beta chains came from one sample sequenced in a study of blood T cells in healthy people across ages. The authors ran a second PCR of 7 to 11 cycles using a sample-barcoded 5' primer and a J-beta primer mix. Using its own MiXCR run on the 5' RACE reads, TCRdb lists one record per CDR3 protein. The sample records some 370,000 distinct CDR3 sequences, 50% to 60% being singletons. Material: blood. These TCRs come from a man aged 55 to 69 in good health.

The chain is built from TRBV20-1 and TRBJ2-3, with 12 bases fitting TRBD2. CDR1 and CDR2 from the germline V gene are DFQATT and SNEGSKA (reference sequence). The junction had 12 bases not matched to a gene; V was cut back by 0 bases and J by 2 bases. The CDR3 is 19 amino acids. CDR3 protein: CSARDQGLAGSRITDTQYF. The CDR3, as DNA: TGCAGTGCTAGAGATCAAGGACTAGCGGGAAGTCGGATCACAGATACGCAGTATTTT.

CDR3 DNA sequence: TGTGCCTGGAGTGTTACAAGTCACAATGAGCAGTTCTTC. This sequence encodes CAWSVTSHNEQFF. The V gene is TRBV30, the J gene TRBJ2-1; D call uncertain. The germline V gene encodes CDR1 GTSNPN and CDR2 SVGIG (reference sequence). Trimming pared 0 bases from V and 5 bases from J, leaving 8 bases between. The CDR3 length is 13 residues.

The chain combines TRBV20-1 with TRBJ2-1; TRBD2 agrees at 7 bases. This CDR3 region has 15 residues. Germline CDR1 is DFQATT and CDR2 is SNEGSKA (reference sequence). With V trimmed by 4 bases and J by 10 bases, 16 bases remained unmatched. Here the CDR3 reads CSATPRGSPFWEQFF. CDR3 nucleotides: TGCAGTGCTACACCGCGCGGGAGCCCTTTTTGGGAGCAGTTCTTC.

The V and J genes are TRBV13 and TRBJ2-3, with D possibly being TRBD2 (5 bases). CDR1 and CDR2 from the germline V gene are PRHDT and FYEKMQ (reference sequence). The CDR3 consists of 16 residues. The V gene lost 5 bases and the J gene lost 2 bases, with 17 bases spanning the gap. This chain's CDR3 is CASSPTWRRTTDTQYF. The CDR3 DNA is TGTGCCAGCAGCCCCACTTGGAGGCGAACCACAGATACGCAGTATTTT.

The chain carries TRBV20-1 and TRBJ2-1; D is possibly TRBD1 or TRBD2 (6 bases each). CDR3 length: 14 residues. Germline loops: CDR1 DFQATT, CDR2 SNEGSKA (reference sequence). Trimming pared 4 bases from V and 7 bases from J, leaving 17 bases between. CDR3 in amino acids: CSATRDIGTNEQFF. Here the CDR3 DNA reads TGCAGTGCTACGCGGGACATAGGAACTAATGAGCAGTTCTTC.

The genes are TRBV7-2 and TRBJ2-5, with 8 bases fitting TRBD2. The germline gives CDR1 SGHTA, CDR2 FQGNSA. V was clipped by 1 base and J by 1 base; unmatched bases: 5. This CDR3 is 16 amino acids long. For the CDR3, the DNA is TGTGCCAGCAGCTTAGTTCCCCTAGCGGGCCAAGAGACCCAGTACTTC. Its protein is CASSLVPLAGQETQYF.

In this sample, this clonotype turned up a few times. The chain recombines TRBV7-2 with TRBJ2-3, with 8 bases matching TRBD2. Trimming took 0 bases from V and 0 from J; bases not matched to a gene: 5. CDR3 length: 17 residues. Germline assignment: CDR1 SGHTA and CDR2 FQGNSA. The CDR3 DNA reads as TGTGCCAGCAGCTTAGCGCGGGGCGGGAGGAGCACAGATACGCAGTATTTT. Protein product: CASSLARGGRSTDTQYF.

This clonotype was counted many times. The genes are TRBV20-1 and TRBJ2-3, with 9 nucleotides matching TRBD2. The V gene end was trimmed by 6 bases and the J gene end by 5 bases; junction bases not matched to a gene: 12. The CDR3 contains 15 residues. From germline, CDR1 is DFQATT and CDR2 SNEGSKA (reference sequence). The CDR3 coding sequence is TGCAGTGCAGGGTCTCTAGCGGGAATGGGAGATACGCAGTATTTT. It is translated as CSAGSLAGMGDTQYF.

This clonotype has just one count. The rearrangement links TRBV28 to TRBJ2-5, with D possibly being TRBD2 (5 bases). Germline loops: CDR1 MDHEN, CDR2 SYDVKM. The CDR3 sequence is 13 residues long. The ends were cut back, 6 bases at V and 2 bases at J, with 10 bases in the middle. The CDR3 is CASRQSGQETQYF. In nucleotides, the CDR3 is TGTGCCAGCAGACAAAGCGGACAAGAGACCCAGTACTTC.

Of note for this clonotype: The junction does not match germline at one end; this may be a read error. CDR3 loop: CAISRDRDNSPHHF. DNA for the CDR3: TGTGCCATCAGCCGGGACAGGGATAATTCACCCCACCACTTT. V is TRBV10-3 and J is TRBJ1-6, with 9 bases fitting TRBD1. Germline V gene lookup returns CDR1 ENHRY and CDR2 SYGVKD. The CDR3 extends over 14 amino acids.

The gene calls are TRBV3-1 and TRBJ2-5; TRBD1 matches at 11 bases. CDR3 length: 15 amino acids. Germline V gene sequence: CDR1 LGHDT, CDR2 YNNKEL (reference sequence). The trim removed 3 bases at V and 5 bases at J, leaving 5 bases unmatched. The chain's CDR3 is CASSQDRGQLETQYF. The CDR3 DNA follows: TGTGCCAGCAGCCAGGACAGGGGGCAGTTGGAGACCCAGTACTTC.

Concerning this clonotype: At one end, the junction sequence differs from germline, possibly due to a read error. The rearrangement links TRBV5-5 to TRBJ2-2, with 11 bases aligning to TRBD2. The CDR3 consists of 16 residues. The germline V gene encodes CDR1 SGHKS and CDR2 YYEKEE (reference sequence). The CDR3 is CASSPGTSGRTGEPFF. Here the CDR3 DNA reads TGTGCCAGCAGCCCCGGGACTAGCGGTCGCACCGGGGAGCCGTTTTTT.

This chain links TRBV3-1 with TRBJ2-7; 8 bases match TRBD2. The CDR3 has 13 amino acids. Losses at the gene ends were 8 bases for V and 0 bases for J; bases not matched to a gene: 3. The germline CDR1 and CDR2 sequences are LGHDT and YNNKEL (reference sequence). As DNA, the CDR3 is TGTGCCAGCGGCCGGGAGGGCTCCTACGAGCAGTACTTC. Translation gives CASGREGSYEQYF.

CDR3 sequence: CASSLRSGMGSIQYF. The DNA of the CDR3 is TGTGCCAGCAGCCTTCGAAGTGGGATGGGAAGCATTCAGTACTTC. The chain links TRBV5-6 to TRBJ2-4; D remains unclear. V gave up 4 bases and J gave up 9 bases, with 20 bases separating them. The CDR3 covers 15 residues. Germline-derived CDR1 and CDR2 are SGHDT and YYEEEE. The entire variable domain, with the rest obtained from reference TRBV5-6 and TRBJ2-4, is as follows: DAGVTQSPTHLIKTRGQQVTLRCSPKSGHDTVSWYQQALGQGPQFIFQYYEEEERQRGNFPDRFSGHQFPNYSSELNVNALLLGDSALYLCASSLRSGMGSIQYFGAGTRLSVL.

The chain combines TRBV2 with TRBJ2-1; tentative D call: TRBD2 (5 bases). CDR3 length equals 13 residues. V lost 0 bases and J 9 bases, leaving 9 bases between the germline ends. Per the germline V gene, CDR1 is SNHLY and CDR2 is FYNNEI. CDR3 sequence: CASSEAPRAEQFF. In DNA form, the CDR3 reads TGTGCCAGCAGTGAAGCGCCGAGGGCTGAGCAGTTCTTC. Complete variable domain (other parts from reference TRBV2 and TRBJ2-1): EPEVTQTPSHQVTQMGQEVILRCVPISNHLYFYWYRQILGQKVEFLVSFYNNEISEKSEIFDDQFSVERPDGSNFTLKIRSTKLEDSAMYFCASSEAPRAEQFFGPGTRLTVL.

The rearrangement uses TRBV10-3 and TRBJ1-5, with D possibly TRBD1 on 6 matching bases. From germline, CDR1 is ENHRY and CDR2 SYGVKD. Trimming shortened V by 2 bases and J by 1 base, and 6 bases separated the two germline ends. The length of the CDR3 is 14 residues. CDR3 sequence (DNA): TGTGCCATCAGTGAGAGGGGGAGCAATCAGCCCCAGCATTTT. Translating gives CAISERGSNQPQHF.

The chain joins TRBV12-3 or TRBV12-4 to TRBJ1-2, with D perhaps TRBD1 (5 bases). The CDR3 extends over 14 amino acids. The V end was cut by 5 bases, the J end by 5 bases, with 15 bases between. The CDR3 loop reads CASSLREGLYGYTF. In DNA form, the CDR3 reads TGTGCCAGCAGTCTAAGGGAGGGGTTGTATGGCTACACCTTC.

A few counts support this clonotype. The rearrangement links TRBV6-1 to TRBJ2-5; 11 bases line up with TRBD2. The CDR3 spans 17 residues. Germline CDR1 and CDR2: MNHNS and SASEGT. The V and J ends lost 6 bases and 1 base, in that order; junction bases with no gene match: 10. In nucleotides, the CDR3 is TGTGCCAGCAGCCCCTTCCGGCTAGCGGGGGGCCAAGAGACCCAGTACTTC. This gives the protein CASSPFRLAGGQETQYF.

Concerning this clonotype: In this CDR3 the conserved last residue, phenylalanine or tryptophan, is missing, so a read error is likely. The chain has TRBV7-9 and TRBJ2-1; D is undetermined. The germline V and J ends were trimmed by 7 bases and 7 bases, with 8 bases remaining between them. Germline-derived CDR1 and CDR2 are SEHNR and FQNEAQ (reference sequence). The CDR3 runs 11 residues. CDR3 region: CASTSRNEQFS. The CDR3 coding sequence is TGTGCCAGCACCTCAAGAAATGAGCAGTTCTCC.

The gene calls are TRBV29-1 and TRBJ2-7, with D maybe TRBD2 (6 bases). Germline V gene data show CDR1 as SQVTM and CDR2 as ANQGSEA. V was clipped by 5 bases and J by 0 bases, with 14 bases between them. CDR3 length equals 14 residues. CDR3 sequence (DNA): TGCAGCGTTAGACGCGGGGCGGACTCCTACGAGCAGTACTTC. Encoded protein: CSVRRGADSYEQYF.

The chain carries TRBV3-1 and TRBJ2-5; TRBD1 matches at 8 bases. The J call could be wrong; TRBJ2-7 is a better fit for the DNA end. The germline V gene has CDR1 LGHDT and CDR2 YNNKEL (reference sequence). CDR3 size: 15 residues. Written as DNA, the CDR3 is TGTGCCAGCAGCTTTACCGGGACAGGATTCTACGAGCAGTACTTC. Amino acid sequence: CASSFTGTGFYEQYF.

This clonotype was observed a handful of times. The chain joins TRBV20-1 to TRBJ2-4; TRBD1 is a possible D gene (6 bases). The end of the DNA aligns better with TRBJ2-7, so the J call may be wrong. Germline V lookup: CDR1 DFQATT, CDR2 SNEGSKA (reference sequence). This CDR3 is built from 12 residues. The CDR3 DNA reads TGCAGTGCCCCCGCCTACAGGGACGAGCAGTACTTC. Translation gives CSAPAYRDEQYF.

The rearrangement joins TRBV18 to TRBJ2-7; 7 bases line up with TRBD2. The CDR3 is 13 residues long. The trim removed 2 bases at V and 3 bases at J, leaving 1 base unmatched. Germline V lookup: CDR1 KGHSH, CDR2 LQKENI. CDR3 bases: TGTGCCAGCTCACCAAGCGGGATCTACGAGCAGTACTTC. The encoded protein is CASSPSGIYEQYF.

There are many counts of this clonotype. The V call is TRBV7-9, the J call TRBJ2-7; 9 bases line up with TRBD1. CDR1 is SEHNR and CDR2 is FQNEAQ in the germline V gene (reference sequence). V shed 5 bases, J shed 6 bases, and the junction held 5 bases outside the gene matches. CDR3 length: 13 amino acids. CDR3 amino acids: CASSPNRGREQYF. The DNA of the CDR3 is TGTGCCAGCAGCCCAAACAGGGGGCGCGAGCAGTACTTC.